This T cell receptor (beta chain) was found in a study of cytomegalovirus exposure and HLA in healthy donors (dated 2017 in TCRdb). Looking at the study overall: According to an earlier analysis of 587 of the donors, about 179 million T cells yielded approximately 120 million unique TCR beta sequences and about 280 Gb of sequence data. An early release that covered about 640 HLA-typed donors contained approximately 300 gigabases of sequencing data and some 87 million unique TCR sequences. Among the roughly 400 genotyped donors, under 90% belonged to the genetic ancestry cluster associated with self-reported Caucasian donors. The aim of the study was to test whether cataloging public T cell receptors could identify signatures of past pathogen exposure. The study used immunosequencing to profile the T cell repertoires of 670 or so subjects and linked those repertoires to cytomegalovirus serostatus. In addition to the first cohort of roughly 670 subjects, a separate validation cohort of some 120 different subjects was used. To predict cytomegalovirus infection status, the study brought together high-throughput TCR immunosequencing, statistical association of individual TCRs with disease status, and machine learning. A later analysis re-analyzed previously published TCR beta repertoires from 500 to 700 donors and added high-resolution HLA genotyping to study TCR occurrence patterns. Rather than using new phenotypic data, the later analysis identified candidate immune exposures from TCR beta sequences and from how often those sequences occurred across donors. An earlier analysis of around 580 of the donors used high-throughput TCR beta sequencing to judge whether each TCR beta V gene segment behaved as functional or pseudogenic. Alongside the repertoire data, information on donor age, sex, ethnicity and CMV serostatus was compiled. A later genetic analysis used genome-wide SNP genotypes for about three fifths of the roughly 700 donors, treating that subset as a discovery cohort. Every discovery cohort repertoire had been produced on one sequencing platform. HLA typing covered class I and class II loci at four-digit resolution. Typing coverage varied by locus: roughly 629-630 donors for A, B, C, DRB1 and DQB1; more than 500 for DQA1; nearly 610 for DPA1; approximately 470 for DPB1. Five DR-DQ haplotypes were treated as single units for association and clustering because of strong linkage in the cohort. Among roughly 400 genotyped donors of the cohort, an average of approximately 240,000 unique TCR beta nucleotide sequences was sequenced per donor, of which roughly 17% were non-productive.

CDR1 and CDR2 are drawn from the germline V gene (reference sequence): GTSNPN, SVGIG. CDR3 length: 16 amino acids, cysteine to phenylalanine. Here the CDR3 DNA is all that survives: 48 bases in frame from base 1. Trimming at the junction amounts to 3 bases on V and 2 bases on J, and the germline ends lie 14 bases apart. A remark on this clone: What this receptor recognizes is not known.

Receptor amplification or capture employed the immunoSEQ multiplex PCR assay. A mixture of 60 forward primers for TCR Vbeta segments and 13 reverse primers for TCR Jbeta segments was used in the multiplex PCR. The CDR3 region of rearranged TCR beta genes was amplified from genomic DNA with a multiplex PCR assay. The Illumina HiSeq System was used to sequence the amplified TCR beta libraries as 87-base-pair reads. The paper's processing steps were these. In a later analysis, tens of millions of unique TCR beta chains were counted across the 650 to 700 repertoires, and roughly 11 million of these chains were shared by at least two donors. Raw reads were error-corrected and collapsed into unique sequences with a nearest-neighbor algorithm that merged closely related sequences to remove PCR and sequencing errors. To assign V, D and J gene segments, CDR3 sequences were aligned to IMGT reference sequences. For a sequence to be retained, a match of at least six nucleotides was required to both a V gene segment and a J gene segment. A rearrangement counted as productive if the CDR3 had no stop codons and remained in frame with V and J, and every other rearrangement counted as non-productive. CDR3 was defined by IMGT convention, running from the second conserved V-encoded cysteine to the conserved J-encoded phenylalanine. In an earlier analysis of 587 of the donors, sequences lacking an unambiguous match to a single V gene segment were excluded. In an earlier analysis of 450 to 700 of the donors, V segments were called functional above 56.7% productive rearrangements and were called segregating when the between-donor standard deviation exceeded 5%. A statistical classification framework was developed to diagnose cytomegalovirus status using the catalog of TCR beta chain sequences. A later analysis assigned V and J genes by comparing TCR nucleotide sequences with IMGT/GENE-DB human TR gene sequences. Using the TCRdist pipeline, a later analysis assigned CDR3 sequences along with most-parsimonious VDJ recombination scenarios. In a later analysis, every TCR beta chain was defined by the combination of its CDR3 amino acid sequence and its V-gene family, and reads without a unique V-gene family were dropped. In a later analysis, approximately 590 highly shared, low-generation-probability nucleotide sequences were removed to address suspected cross-contamination and a sequencing artifact. A later analysis calculated a clonal expansion index for each public chain from normalized within-repertoire ranks of inferred template counts. A later analysis computed generation probabilities with a VDJ recombination model fitted to out-of-frame rearrangements, and checked the results against IGoR. A later analysis scored TCR-TCR, TCR-HLA and TCR-CMV co-occurrence with hypergeometric tests, applying a repertoire-size bias correction to TCR pairs. In a later analysis, false discovery rates were estimated by permuting HLA or CMV assignments 20 times. In a later analysis, co-occurring TCRs were grouped with DBSCAN, and TCRdist sequence similarity was added when clustering was performed within HLA-allele-positive subsets. For co-occurrence clustering, repertoires with fewer than 30,000 or more than 120,000 public chains were excluded, along with five or six repertoires with anomalous nucleotide sharing. TCRdb mirrors the immuneACCESS table, restricted to in-frame sequences. Some clones are absent from its copies; in checked studies, under half trace to an unresolved V gene, and the reason for the others is unknown. V, J and clone size were drawn from that table, and D and trimming were deduced from the DNA. The sample has approximately 190,000 clones on record. The top ten clonotypes cover about 6% of the sample.

Overall study results and their limits: A later analysis found that TCR association rates varied across HLA loci, with DRB1 alleles showing the most associated TCRs and HLA-C alleles the fewest. Several of the top co-occurrence clusters appeared to be linked to parvovirus B19, influenza, CMV and Epstein-Barr virus, according to a later analysis. A further reported finding was that TCR beta sequences accurately predicted the HLA-A and HLA-B alleles for most subjects in the first cohort. Because HLA typing was unavailable for some donors at each locus, only the typed subset was used in association tests. Sequencing depth was assumed to be roughly uniform across donors in the presence/absence analyses, though that assumption may not hold. In an earlier analysis of around 600 of the donors, most TCR beta V segments appeared in productive rearrangements about 87% or about 30% of the time, broadly matching IMGT annotations. The study gave a list of about 170 TCR beta chains associated with cytomegalovirus. Most TCR sequences were seen in very few donors, while some public TCRs were found in many individuals. The only immune exposure information available for the cohort was CMV serostatus. Correlated functional status among segregating V segments might reflect linkage disequilibrium, but an unknown experimental factor could not be ruled out. A later analysis found that most CMV-associated TCR beta chains appeared HLA-restricted, with HLA associations seemingly driven largely by CMV exposure. V-gene and J-gene trimming of TCR beta chains was associated with a missense DCLRE1C variant in a later genetic analysis, and the association was replicated in an independent cohort. The classifier was reported to diagnose cytomegalovirus status with high specificity and sensitivity in both the original cohort and the validation cohort. About 17 rarely observed V segments, including chromosome 9 orphons, were excluded from the earlier analysis of about 600 of the donors because counts were too low. Some IMGT-functional V segments, including TRBV6-2 and TRBV6-3, could not be distinguished by the 87-base-pair reads and were therefore excluded. In a later analysis, 15,000 to 20,000 TCR beta sequences were associated with specific HLA alleles at a false discovery rate of 0.05. A later genetic analysis reported fewer N-insertions in productive TCRs among donors in an Asian-associated ancestry cluster than the roughly 640-donor mean. The authors suggested that the approach could potentially be generalized to other disease states and immunological phenotypes. In a later analysis, HLA-associated TCR beta chains were found to be more clonally expanded and to have lower generation probabilities than equally common non-associated chains. When HLA alleles, especially DR and DQ, strongly co-occurred, attributing TCR associations to individual alleles was difficult. A few of the identified cytomegalovirus-associated TCR beta chains were confirmed in vitro to be specific for cytomegalovirus antigens. A cluster of highly shared sequence variants was judged likely to be a technical artifact of the sequencing pipeline. Only TCR beta chains were sequenced in this cohort, and the absence of alpha or paired-chain data limited detectable features.

In total, fewer than 750 healthy bone marrow donors made up the cohort. All cohort members were sampled while nominally healthy, although unrecorded immune exposures were likely present. The donor was CMV seronegative and was included in the group of under 450 seronegative cohort members. A peripheral blood sample was collected from each donor, and TCR beta sequencing was performed on peripheral blood mononuclear cells. The Qiagen DNeasy Blood Extraction Kit was used to extract genomic DNA from the blood cell samples. The specimen was PBMCs. This clonotype was sampled from a man aged 25 to 40 in good health and CMV-seronegative. This sequence uses TRBV30 and TRBJ1-6; TRBD1 could be the D gene, as 5 bases match. The sequenced DNA: TGTGCCTGGAGGGGGGGGACTGCCCCCTATAATTCACCCCTCCACTTT. Translated, this is CAWRGGTAPYNSPLHF.